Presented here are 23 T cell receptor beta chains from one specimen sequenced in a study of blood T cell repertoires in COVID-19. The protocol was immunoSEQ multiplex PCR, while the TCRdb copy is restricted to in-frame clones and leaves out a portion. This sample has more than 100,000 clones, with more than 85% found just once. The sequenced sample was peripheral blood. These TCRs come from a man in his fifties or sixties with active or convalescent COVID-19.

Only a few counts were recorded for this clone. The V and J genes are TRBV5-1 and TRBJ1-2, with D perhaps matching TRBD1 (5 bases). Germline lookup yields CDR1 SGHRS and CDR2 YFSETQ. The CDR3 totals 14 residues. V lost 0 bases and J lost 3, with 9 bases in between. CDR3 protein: CASSLVGEDYGYTF. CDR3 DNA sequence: TGCGCCAGCAGCTTGGTGGGGGAGGACTATGGCTACACCTTC. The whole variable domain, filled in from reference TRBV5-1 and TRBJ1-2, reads KAGVTQTPRYLIKTRGQQVTLSCSPISGHRSVSWYQQTPGQGLQFLFEYFSETQRNKGNFPGRFSGRQFSNSRSEMNVSTLELGDSALYLCASSLVGEDYGYTFGSGTRLTVV.

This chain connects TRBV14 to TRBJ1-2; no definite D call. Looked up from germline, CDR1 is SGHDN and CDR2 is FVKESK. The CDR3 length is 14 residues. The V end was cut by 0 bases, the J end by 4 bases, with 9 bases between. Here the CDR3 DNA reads TGTGCCAGCAGCCAAGATTATAACGGCTATGGCTACACCTTC. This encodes CASSQDYNGYGYTF.

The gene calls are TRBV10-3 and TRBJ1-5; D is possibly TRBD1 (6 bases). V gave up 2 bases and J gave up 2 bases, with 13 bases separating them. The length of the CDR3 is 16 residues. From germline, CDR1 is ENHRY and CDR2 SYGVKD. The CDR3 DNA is TGTGCCATCAGTGAGAGGACAGTTGGAGGCAATCAGCCCCAGCATTTT. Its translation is CAISERTVGGNQPQHF.

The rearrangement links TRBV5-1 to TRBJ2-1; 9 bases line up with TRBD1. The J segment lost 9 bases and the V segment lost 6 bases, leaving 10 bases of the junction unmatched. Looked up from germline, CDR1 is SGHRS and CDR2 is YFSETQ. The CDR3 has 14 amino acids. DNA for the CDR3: TGCGCCAGCAACCCGGGACAGGGATATAGTGAGCAGTTCTTC. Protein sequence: CASNPGQGYSEQFF.

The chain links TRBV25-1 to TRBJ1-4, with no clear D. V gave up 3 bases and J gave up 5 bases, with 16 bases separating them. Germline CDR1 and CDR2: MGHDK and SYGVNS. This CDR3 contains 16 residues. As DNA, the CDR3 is TGTGCCAGCAGTGACCCCGGACGGGGTAGGAATGAAAAACTGTTTTTT. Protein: CASSDPGRGRNEKLFF. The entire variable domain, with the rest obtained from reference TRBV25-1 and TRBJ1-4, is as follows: EADIYQTPRYLVIGTGKKITLECSQTMGHDKMYWYQQDPGMELHLIHYSYGVNSTEKGDLSSESTVSRIRTEHFPLTLESARPSHTSQYLCASSDPGRGRNEKLFFGSGTQLSVL.

CDR3 protein: CASRGGQSTGELFF. CDR3 nucleotides: TGTGCCAGCAGGGGCGGACAAAGCACCGGGGAGCTGTTTTTT. The V call is TRBV6-5, the J call TRBJ2-2; D might be TRBD1 (5 bases). V dropped 6 bases and J dropped 4 bases, with 12 bases sitting between them. This CDR3 comprises 14 residues. Per germline, CDR1 MNHEY and CDR2 SVGAGI.

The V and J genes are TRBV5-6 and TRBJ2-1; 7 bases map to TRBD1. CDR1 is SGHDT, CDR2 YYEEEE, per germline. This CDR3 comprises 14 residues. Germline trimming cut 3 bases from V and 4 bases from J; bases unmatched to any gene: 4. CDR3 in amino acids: CASSSGQIYNEQFF. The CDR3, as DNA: TGTGCCAGCAGCTCGGGACAGATATACAATGAGCAGTTCTTC.

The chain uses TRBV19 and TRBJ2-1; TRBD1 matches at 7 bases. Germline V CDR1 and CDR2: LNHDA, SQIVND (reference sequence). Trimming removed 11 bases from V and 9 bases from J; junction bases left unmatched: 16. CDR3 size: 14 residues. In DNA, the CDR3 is TGTGCCGTTAGGACAGGTGCGGGCCGGGGTGAGCAGTTCTTC. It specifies CAVRTGAGRGEQFF.

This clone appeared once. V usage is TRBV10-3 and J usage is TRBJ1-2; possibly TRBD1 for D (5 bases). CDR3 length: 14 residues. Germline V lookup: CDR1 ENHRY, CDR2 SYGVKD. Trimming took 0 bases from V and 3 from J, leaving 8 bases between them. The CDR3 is CAISESDSYYGYTF. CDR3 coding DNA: TGTGCCATCAGTGAGTCCGACAGCTACTATGGCTACACCTTC.

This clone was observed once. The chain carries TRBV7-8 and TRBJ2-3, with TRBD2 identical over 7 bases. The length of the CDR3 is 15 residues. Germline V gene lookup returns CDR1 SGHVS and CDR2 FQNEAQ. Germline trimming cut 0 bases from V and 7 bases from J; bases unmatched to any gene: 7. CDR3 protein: CASSLASAGVNTQYF. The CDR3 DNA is TGTGCCAGCAGCTTAGCTTCGGCGGGGGTCAATACGCAGTATTTT.

CDR3 nucleotides: TGCGCCAGCAGCCAGAACACTGGGACTAGTTTGTTCTTC. Protein product: CASSQNTGTSLFF. The chain employs TRBV5-1 and TRBJ2-1; 8 bases align to TRBD2. CDR3 length equals 13 residues. The V and J ends lost 4 bases and 15 bases, in that order; junction bases with no gene match: 12. CDR1 and CDR2 from the germline V gene are SGHRS and YFSETQ.

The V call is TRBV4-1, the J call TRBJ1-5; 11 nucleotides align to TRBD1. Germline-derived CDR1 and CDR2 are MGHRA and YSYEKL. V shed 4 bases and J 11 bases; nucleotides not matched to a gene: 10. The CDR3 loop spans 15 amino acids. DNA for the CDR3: TGCGCCAGCAGCCCACGGGACAGGGGGTCGGGGGCCCAGCATTTT. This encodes CASSPRDRGSGAQHF.

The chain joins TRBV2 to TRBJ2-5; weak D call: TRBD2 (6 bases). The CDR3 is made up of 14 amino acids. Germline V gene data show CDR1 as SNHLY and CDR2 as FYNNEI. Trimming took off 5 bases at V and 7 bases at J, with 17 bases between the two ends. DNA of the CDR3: TGTGCCAGCAGTTTGGACCGATGGAGGGGGACCCAGTACTTC. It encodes CASSLDRWRGTQYF.

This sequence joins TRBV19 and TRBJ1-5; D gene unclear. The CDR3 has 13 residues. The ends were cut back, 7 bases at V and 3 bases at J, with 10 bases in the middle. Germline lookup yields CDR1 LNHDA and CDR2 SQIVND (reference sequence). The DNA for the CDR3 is TGTGCCAGTATGTCTAGTTCCAATCAGCCCCAGCATTTT. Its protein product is CASMSSSNQPQHF.

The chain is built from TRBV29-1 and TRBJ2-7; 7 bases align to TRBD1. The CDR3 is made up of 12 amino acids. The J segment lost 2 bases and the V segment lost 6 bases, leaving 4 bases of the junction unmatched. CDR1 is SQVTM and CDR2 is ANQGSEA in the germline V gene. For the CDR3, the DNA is TGCAGCGTAGGGGACAGCCCCTACGAGCAGTACTTC. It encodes CSVGDSPYEQYF.

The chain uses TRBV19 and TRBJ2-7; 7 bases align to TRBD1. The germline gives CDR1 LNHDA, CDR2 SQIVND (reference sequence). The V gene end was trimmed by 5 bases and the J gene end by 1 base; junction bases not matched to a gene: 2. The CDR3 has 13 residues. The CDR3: CASSATGSYEQYF. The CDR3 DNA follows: TGTGCCAGTAGTGCGACAGGGTCCTACGAGCAGTACTTC.

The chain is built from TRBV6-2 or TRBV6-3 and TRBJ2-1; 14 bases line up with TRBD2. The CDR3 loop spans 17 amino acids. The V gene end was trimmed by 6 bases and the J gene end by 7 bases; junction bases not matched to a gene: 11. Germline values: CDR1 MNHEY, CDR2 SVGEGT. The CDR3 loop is CASSDGTSGRSGNEQFF. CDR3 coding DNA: TGTGCCAGCAGCGATGGGACTAGCGGGAGAAGTGGTAATGAGCAGTTCTTC.

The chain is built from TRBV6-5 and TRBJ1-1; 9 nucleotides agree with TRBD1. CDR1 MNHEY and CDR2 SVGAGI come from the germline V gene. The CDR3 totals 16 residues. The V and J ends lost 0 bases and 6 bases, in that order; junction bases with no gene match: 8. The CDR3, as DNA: TGTGCCAGCAGTTACTCGTTGGACAGGGGTAACCCTGAAGCTTTCTTT. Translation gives CASSYSLDRGNPEAFF.

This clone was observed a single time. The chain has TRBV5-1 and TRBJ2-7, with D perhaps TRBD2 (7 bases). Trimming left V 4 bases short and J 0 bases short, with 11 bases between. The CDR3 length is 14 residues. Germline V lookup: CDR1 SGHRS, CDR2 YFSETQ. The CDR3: CASSREGGSYEQYF. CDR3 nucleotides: TGCGCCAGCAGCAGGGAGGGGGGCTCCTACGAGCAGTACTTC.

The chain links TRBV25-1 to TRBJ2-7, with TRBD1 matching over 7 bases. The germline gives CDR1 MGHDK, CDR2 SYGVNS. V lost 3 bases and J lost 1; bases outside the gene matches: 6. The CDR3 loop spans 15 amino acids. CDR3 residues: CASSDLTGVSYEQYF. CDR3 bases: TGTGCCAGCAGTGACTTAACAGGGGTATCCTACGAGCAGTACTTC.

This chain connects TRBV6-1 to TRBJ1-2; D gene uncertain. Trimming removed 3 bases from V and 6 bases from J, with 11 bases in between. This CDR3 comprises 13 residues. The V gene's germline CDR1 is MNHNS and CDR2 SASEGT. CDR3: CASSERQTDGYTF. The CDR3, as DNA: TGTGCCAGCAGTGAGCGGCAGACGGATGGCTACACCTTC.

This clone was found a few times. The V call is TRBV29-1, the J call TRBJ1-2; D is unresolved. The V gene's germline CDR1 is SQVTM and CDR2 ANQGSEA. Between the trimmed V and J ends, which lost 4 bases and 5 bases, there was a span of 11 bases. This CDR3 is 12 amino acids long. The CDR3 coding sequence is TGCAGCGTTGTTCTAGCCGGATATGGCTACACCTTC. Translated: CSVVLAGYGYTF.

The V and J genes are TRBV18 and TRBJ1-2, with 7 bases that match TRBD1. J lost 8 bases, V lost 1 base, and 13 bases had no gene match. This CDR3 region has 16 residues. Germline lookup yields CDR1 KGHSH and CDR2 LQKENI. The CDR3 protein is CASSPQEGGAWGGYTF. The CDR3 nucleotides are TGTGCCAGCTCACCACAGGAAGGGGGCGCCTGGGGAGGCTACACCTTC.